A selection of T cell receptor beta chains follows, all from one sample in a study of Ad26.COV2.S vaccination and SARS-CoV-2 variants. Sequencing used immunoSEQ multiplex PCR; TCRdb keeps in-frame clones, though not all of them. The sample lists about 400,000 clones, around 92% seen once, with around 1.7% in the top ten. The sample here was peripheral blood, taken in a trial of Ad26.COV2.S vaccine versus placebo. All receptors come from a person between 18 and 60 years old who received the Ad26.COV2.S COVID-19 vaccine or a placebo. Both conserved end residues are part of each CDR3. Each record gives: CDR3 DNA, CDR3 protein, D gene, clone size, V gene, J gene. A D gene is named only where the DNA matches it firmly. For some rows the clone size is stated as once, few or many, or as a class when expanded; others skip it.

TGTGCCAGCAGTTACCTACGGCCAGCGAACACTGAAGCTTTCTTT	CASSYLRPANTEAFF	-	-	TRBV6-2/TRBV6-3	TRBJ1-1
TGTGCCACCGCCCCGTGGGAGGGGAGCTCTGGAAACACCATATATTTT	CATAPWEGSSGNTIYF	-	-	TRBV5-4	TRBJ1-3
TGTGCCAGCAGTTTATCGTCCGGGTACAGCACAGATACGCAGTATTTT	CASSLSSGYSTDTQYF	-	-	TRBV27	TRBJ2-3
TGCGCCAGCAGCTTGGGTTTCGGGGACTACGAGCAGTACTTC	CASSLGFGDYEQYF	-	-	TRBV5-1	TRBJ2-7
TGTGCCTGGGGGGACAGCGGCAATCAGCCCCAGCATTTT	CAWGDSGNQPQHF	TRBD1	few	TRBV30	TRBJ1-5
TGTGCCACCAGTGATTGTCGGCGGTACCCTCCTGGGAGGTTTGCCTACAATGAGCAGTTCTTC	CATSDCRRYPPGRFAYNEQFF	-	-	TRBV24-1	TRBJ2-1
TGCGCCAGCAGCTTGGTCGTGGGGACTGAAGCTTTCTTT	CASSLVVGTEAFF	-	-	TRBV5-1	TRBJ1-1
TGTGCCAGCAGCCCCCGACAGGGGGTAAATATCGTAGGGGAGCTGTTTTTT	CASSPRQGVNIVGELFF	TRBD1	-	TRBV5-6	TRBJ2-2
TGTGCCTGGAGGTACGAGCGGGGCTACGAGCAGTACTTC	CAWRYERGYEQYF	TRBD2	-	TRBV30	TRBJ2-7
TGTGCCAGCAGCGGGGGCCCAGGTTACGAGCAGTACTTC	CASSGGPGYEQYF	-	-	TRBV9	TRBJ2-7
TGTGCCAGCAGCCAAGTTCAGGGGGGTCAGCAGTACTTC	CASSQVQGGQQYF	-	-	TRBV3-1/TRBV3-2	TRBJ2-7
TGTGCCTGGAGTGTACGGGGGGACAGGTGGTTAAAACACTATGGCTACACCTTC	CAWSVRGDRWLKHYGYTF	TRBD1	-	TRBV30	TRBJ1-2
TGTGCCAGCTCACCCGGGACAGGGGGCTTGGCCAACGTCCTGACTTTC	CASSPGTGGLANVLTF	TRBD1	-	TRBV18	TRBJ2-6
TGTGCCAGCAGTCCCCCGGCAGGAGGTAACACTGAAGCTTTCTTT	CASSPPAGGNTEAFF	-	once	TRBV2	TRBJ1-1
TGTGCCAGCAGCTTAATCCAGGGTAATGAGCAGTTCTTC	CASSLIQGNEQFF	-	-	TRBV7-9	TRBJ2-1
TGTGCCAGCAGTGAGGATACGCAGTATTTT	CASSEDTQYF	-	-	TRBV25-1	TRBJ2-3
TGTGCCAGCAGTTACGGGCCTGAGCAGCATTTT	CASSYGPEQHF	-	-	TRBV6-2/TRBV6-3	TRBJ1-5
TGCGCCAGCAGCCACTCCTCAGGGCCGCCCGGGGAGCTGTTTTTT	CASSHSSGPPGELFF	-	-	TRBV4-3	TRBJ2-2
TGTGCCTGGAGTGCTTATGACAGGGGTGAGCAGTACTTC	CAWSAYDRGEQYF	TRBD1	-	TRBV30	TRBJ2-7
TGTGCCAGCAGCTATACAGGGTACAATGAGCAGTTCTTC	CASSYTGYNEQFF	-	-	TRBV28	TRBJ2-1
TGTGCCAGCAGTTACTCCCCGACGGGCCGCTACACCTTC	CASSYSPTGRYTF	-	-	TRBV6-5	TRBJ1-2
TGTGCCAGCTCACCCGGACAGGGGGCATATTATGGCTACACCTTC	CASSPGQGAYYGYTF	TRBD1	-	TRBV18	TRBJ1-2
TGTGCCAGCATCTGGGCTAGCGGCTACGAGCAGTACTTC	CASIWASGYEQYF	TRBD2	-	TRBV2	TRBJ2-7
TGTGCCAGTAGTTCGCCGGGGGCCTGGGAAAAACTGTTTTTT	CASSSPGAWEKLFF	-	-	TRBV19	TRBJ1-4
TGTGCCAGCAGTTACTCCTCCGGGAGAACAGATACGCAGTATTTT	CASSYSSGRTDTQYF	-	-	TRBV6-5	TRBJ2-3
TGTGCCAGCTCACCAACCAGACAGGGTGGGCACACTGAAGCTTTCTTT	CASSPTRQGGHTEAFF	TRBD1	-	TRBV18	TRBJ1-1
TGTGCCAGCAGCTCTCTACTAGCGCGGGTCTCCTACGAGCAGTACTTC	CASSSLLARVSYEQYF	TRBD2	-	TRBV28	TRBJ2-7
TGTGCTAGCAGCTTATCACAAGGACGGGAGGGGAACACTGAAGCTTTCTTT	CASSLSQGREGNTEAFF	-	-	TRBV7-7	TRBJ1-1
TGTGCCAGCAGCCCGGGCGAGCGGGGGGGTAACGAGCAGTACTTC	CASSPGERGGNEQYF	TRBD2	-	TRBV3-1/TRBV3-2	TRBJ2-7